This paragraph reports one T cell receptor (beta chain). This clone's antigen is unknown. No qualities accompany the bases; no much larger clone lies one base away. The data were obtained in a study of cytomegalovirus exposure and HLA in healthy donors (dated by TCRdb to the late 2010s). Concerning the study at large: In an earlier analysis of several hundred of the donors, 276 Gb of sequence data and 100 million or so unique TCR beta sequences from roughly 200 million T cells were reported. The study profiled the T cell repertoires of 500 to 800 subjects by immunosequencing and related them to cytomegalovirus serostatus. High-throughput TCR immunosequencing, statistical association of individual TCRs with disease status, and machine learning were combined to predict cytomegalovirus infection status. Donor age, sex, ethnicity and CMV serostatus were compiled together with the repertoire data. A separate validation cohort of roughly 130 different subjects was used in addition to the roughly 670-subject first cohort. Of the roughly 430 genotyped donors, over 70% fell in the genetic ancestry cluster associated with self-reported Caucasian donors. Roughly 5 DR-DQ haplotypes were handled as single units for association and clustering, since linkage in the cohort was strong. In an earlier analysis of over 550 of the donors, high-throughput TCR beta sequencing was used to judge whether each TCR beta V gene segment behaved as functional or pseudogenic. The study was designed to test whether signatures of past pathogen exposure could be identified by cataloging public T cell receptors. In a later analysis, previously published TCR beta repertoires from several hundred donors were re-analyzed and high-resolution HLA genotyping was added so that TCR occurrence patterns could be studied. About 280 gigabases of sequencing data and 70 million to 100 million unique TCR sequences were included in an early release covering under 650 HLA-typed donors. HLA typing covered class I and class II loci at four-digit resolution. Across some 400 genotyped donors of the cohort, an average of about 240,000 unique TCR beta nucleotide sequences per donor were sequenced, and 15% to 20% of those sequences were non-productive. Genome-wide SNP genotypes for about 55% of the roughly 670 donors were used in a later genetic analysis, which treated that subset as a discovery cohort. Rather than using new phenotypic data, the later analysis identified candidate immune exposures from TCR beta sequences and from how often those sequences occurred across donors. All discovery cohort repertoires had been generated on a single sequencing platform. The number of typed donors differed by locus: about 620-630 for A, B, C, DRB1 and DQB1; 500 to 550 for DQA1; approximately 600 for DPA1; and about 450 for DPB1.

To prepare the library, the immunoSEQ multiplex PCR assay was applied. The multiplex PCR relied on a mix of 60 forward primers for TCR Vbeta segments and 13 reverse primers for TCR Jbeta segments. The CDR3 region of rearranged TCR beta genes was amplified from genomic DNA by a multiplex PCR assay. On the Illumina HiSeq System, the amplified TCR beta libraries were sequenced as 87-base-pair reads. The authors' pipeline ran thus. In a later analysis, roughly 80 million unique TCR beta chains were counted across the roughly 610 repertoires, and around 10 million of these chains were shared by at least two donors. Raw reads were error-corrected and collapsed into unique sequences by a nearest-neighbor algorithm in which closely related sequences were merged to remove PCR and sequencing errors. V, D and J gene segments were assigned by aligning CDR3 sequences to IMGT reference sequences. For a sequence to be retained, a match of at least six nucleotides to both a V gene segment and a J gene segment was required. A rearrangement counted as productive if the CDR3 had no stop codons and remained in frame with V and J, and every other rearrangement counted as non-productive. Following IMGT convention, CDR3 was defined as the stretch from the second conserved V-encoded cysteine to the conserved J-encoded phenylalanine. In an earlier analysis of approximately 590 of the donors, sequences lacking an unambiguous match to a single V gene segment were excluded. In an earlier analysis of approximately 590 of the donors, V segments were called functional above 56.7% productive rearrangements and were called segregating when the between-donor standard deviation exceeded 5%. To diagnose cytomegalovirus status from the catalog of TCR beta chain sequences, a statistical classification framework was built. In a later analysis, V and J genes were assigned by comparing TCR nucleotide sequences against IMGT/GENE-DB human TR gene sequences. Using the TCRdist pipeline, a later analysis assigned CDR3 sequences along with most-parsimonious VDJ recombination scenarios. In a later analysis, every TCR beta chain was defined by the combination of its CDR3 amino acid sequence and its V-gene family, and reads without a unique V-gene family were dropped. A later analysis removed 592 highly shared, low-generation-probability nucleotide sequences to deal with suspected cross-contamination and a sequencing artifact. For each public chain, a later analysis derived a clonal expansion index from normalized ranks of inferred template counts within each repertoire. A later analysis computed generation probabilities with a VDJ recombination model fitted to out-of-frame rearrangements, and checked the results against IGoR. In a later analysis, hypergeometric tests were used to score TCR-TCR, TCR-HLA and TCR-CMV co-occurrence, with a repertoire-size bias correction applied to TCR pairs. To estimate false discovery rates, a later analysis permuted the HLA or CMV assignments 20 times. In a later analysis, co-occurring TCRs were grouped using DBSCAN, and TCRdist sequence similarity was added for clustering within HLA-allele-positive subsets. Co-occurrence clustering excluded repertoires with fewer than 30,000 or more than 120,000 public chains, plus five with anomalous nucleotide sharing. Here the immuneACCESS table is served through TCRdb, limited to in-frame sequences with V and J called. Missing clones are a known gap in these copies; in checked studies unresolved V genes cover under half, and the rest lacks a known reason. V and J calls and clone size are those listed in that table; D and trimming were worked out from the DNA. For this sample there are 130,000 to 150,000 clones; 74% appear just once. The ten largest make up 3.5% to 5% of the sample.

The study at large found these results: Presence/absence analyses assumed roughly uniform sequencing depth across donors, an assumption that may not hold. The classifier was reported to diagnose cytomegalovirus status with high specificity and sensitivity in both the original cohort and the validation cohort. Because counts were too low, approximately 15 rarely observed V segments, including chromosome 9 orphons, were excluded from the earlier analysis of 587 of the donors. Because HLA typing was missing for some donors at each locus, association tests included only the typed subset. Assigning TCR associations to individual alleles was difficult when HLA alleles, especially DR and DQ, strongly co-occurred. In vitro tests confirmed that a few of the cytomegalovirus-associated TCR beta chains recognize cytomegalovirus antigens. For the cohort, immune exposure information was limited to CMV serostatus. Most TCR sequences were seen in very few donors, while some public TCRs were found in many individuals. The sequencing pipeline was judged likely to have produced a cluster of highly shared sequence variants as a technical artifact. Compared with equally common non-associated chains, HLA-associated TCR beta chains in a later analysis were more clonally expanded and had lower generation probabilities. According to a later analysis, parvovirus B19, influenza, CMV and Epstein-Barr virus appeared linked to several top co-occurrence clusters. Specific HLA alleles were associated with roughly 16,000 TCR beta sequences at a false discovery rate of 0.05 in a later analysis. In a later analysis, most CMV-associated TCR beta chains were found to appear HLA-restricted, with HLA associations seemingly driven largely by CMV exposure. Linkage disequilibrium might explain the correlated functional status among segregating V segments, but an unknown experimental factor could not be excluded. According to a later genetic analysis, donors in an Asian-associated ancestry cluster had fewer N-insertions in productive TCRs than the approximately 630-donor mean. According to a later analysis, TCR association rates differed among HLA loci, with DRB1 alleles showing the most associated TCRs and HLA-C alleles showing the fewest. In this cohort, only TCR beta chains were sequenced, and detectable features were limited by the absence of alpha or paired-chain data. A further reported finding was that TCR beta sequences accurately predicted the HLA-A and HLA-B alleles for most subjects in the first cohort. The study gave a list of around 170 TCR beta chains associated with cytomegalovirus. The 87-base-pair reads could not distinguish some IMGT-functional V segments, including TRBV6-2 and TRBV6-3, so those segments were excluded. In an earlier analysis of more than 500 of the donors, most TCR beta V segments appeared in productive rearrangements about 87% or about 30% of the time, broadly matching IMGT annotations. V-gene and J-gene trimming of TCR beta chains was associated with a missense DCLRE1C variant in a later genetic analysis, and the association was replicated in an independent cohort. According to the authors, the approach could potentially be generalized to other disease states and immunological phenotypes.

The CDR3 holds 15 amino acids from the cysteine to the phenylalanine. Only the CDR3 region is kept as DNA, spanning 45 bases read in frame from base 1. From a lookup of the germline V gene, CDR1 and CDR2 are SGDLS and YYNGEE. V loses 0 bases of germline sequence and J loses 8 bases, and the interval between the two ends is 15 bases. In total, approximately 610 healthy bone marrow donors made up the cohort. Cohort members were all nominally healthy when sampled, although unrecorded immune exposures were likely present. The donor was CMV seropositive and was included in the group of approximately 300 seropositive cohort members. Every donor gave a peripheral blood sample, and the peripheral blood mononuclear cells from that sample were used for TCR beta sequencing. The Qiagen DNeasy Blood Extraction Kit was used to extract genomic DNA from the blood cell samples.

The receptor's source is a man younger than 30 in good health and CMV-seropositive. Recombination connected TRBV9 to TRBJ2-1; the D gene is possibly TRBD2, with 6 bases matching. Sample: PBMCs. The sequenced DNA: TGTGCCAGCAGCGTAGGCGGGGACTCTACCCATGAGCAGTTCTTC. Protein translation: CASSVGGDSTHEQFF.